The rows below give T cell receptor beta chains drawn from one sample of a study of shared clonotypes between healthy human individuals. The repertoire was sequenced with immunoSEQ multiplex PCR; TCRdb's copy has only in-frame clones and lacks some. The sample has around 940,000 clones, approximately 80% seen once. Sequenced input: memory CD4+ T cells sorted from blood. All receptors come from a man younger than 35 in good health. Both conserved end residues are part of each CDR3. The D gene is left open where the match is weak. Only part of the rows carry a size: once, few, many, or a class if the clone is expanded.

V	J	size	D	DNA	CDR3
TRBV18	TRBJ1-1	.	.	TGTGCCAGCTCACCCCAGTGGAGCAGGGACACTGAAGCTTTCTTT	CASSPQWSRDTEAFF
TRBV19	TRBJ1-4	few	.	TGTGCCAGTAGTATTTCCATAGCAACTAATGAAAAACTGTTTTTT	CASSISIATNEKLFF
TRBV18	TRBJ2-7	.	.	TGTGCCAGCTCCCCTGGGACCCCCGAGCAGTACTTC	CASSPGTPEQYF
TRBV19	TRBJ2-1	.	TRBD2	TGTGCCAGTAGAAAGGGACTAGCCGACAATGAGCAGTTCTTC	CASRKGLADNEQFF
TRBV10-3	TRBJ2-7	.	.	TGTGCCATCAGTACGAGTCGGCTTGGGAGCTCCTACGAGCAGTACTTC	CAISTSRLGSSYEQYF
TRBV14	TRBJ2-5	.	.	TGTGCCAGCAGCCAAATAAACCAAGAGACCCAGTACTTC	CASSQINQETQYF
TRBV5-1	TRBJ2-1	.	.	TGCGCCAGCACCGATAATACAAACGAGCAGTTCTTC	CASTDNTNEQFF
TRBV2	TRBJ2-5	.	.	TGTGCCAGCAGTCGGGACTCCCAAAGAGGGTACCAAGAGACCCAGTACTTC	CASSRDSQRGYQETQYF
TRBV7-9	TRBJ1-5	.	.	TGTGCCAGCAGCTCGGACAGTTTCAGCAATCAGCCCCAGCATTTT	CASSSDSFSNQPQHF
TRBV5-4	TRBJ2-7	.	TRBD1	TGTGCCAGCAGCCCGGACAGGGGCAACGAGCAGTACTTC	CASSPDRGNEQYF
TRBV6-1	TRBJ1-1	.	.	TGTGCCAGCATGTTCACTGAAGCTTTCTTT	CASMFTEAFF
TRBV27	TRBJ1-6	.	TRBD1	TGTGCCAGCAGCTTCCGACAGGGAAGTAATTCACCCCTCCACTTT	CASSFRQGSNSPLHF
TRBV19	TRBJ2-5	.	.	TGTGCCAGTAGTGTCGGTGAGACCCAGTACTTC	CASSVGETQYF